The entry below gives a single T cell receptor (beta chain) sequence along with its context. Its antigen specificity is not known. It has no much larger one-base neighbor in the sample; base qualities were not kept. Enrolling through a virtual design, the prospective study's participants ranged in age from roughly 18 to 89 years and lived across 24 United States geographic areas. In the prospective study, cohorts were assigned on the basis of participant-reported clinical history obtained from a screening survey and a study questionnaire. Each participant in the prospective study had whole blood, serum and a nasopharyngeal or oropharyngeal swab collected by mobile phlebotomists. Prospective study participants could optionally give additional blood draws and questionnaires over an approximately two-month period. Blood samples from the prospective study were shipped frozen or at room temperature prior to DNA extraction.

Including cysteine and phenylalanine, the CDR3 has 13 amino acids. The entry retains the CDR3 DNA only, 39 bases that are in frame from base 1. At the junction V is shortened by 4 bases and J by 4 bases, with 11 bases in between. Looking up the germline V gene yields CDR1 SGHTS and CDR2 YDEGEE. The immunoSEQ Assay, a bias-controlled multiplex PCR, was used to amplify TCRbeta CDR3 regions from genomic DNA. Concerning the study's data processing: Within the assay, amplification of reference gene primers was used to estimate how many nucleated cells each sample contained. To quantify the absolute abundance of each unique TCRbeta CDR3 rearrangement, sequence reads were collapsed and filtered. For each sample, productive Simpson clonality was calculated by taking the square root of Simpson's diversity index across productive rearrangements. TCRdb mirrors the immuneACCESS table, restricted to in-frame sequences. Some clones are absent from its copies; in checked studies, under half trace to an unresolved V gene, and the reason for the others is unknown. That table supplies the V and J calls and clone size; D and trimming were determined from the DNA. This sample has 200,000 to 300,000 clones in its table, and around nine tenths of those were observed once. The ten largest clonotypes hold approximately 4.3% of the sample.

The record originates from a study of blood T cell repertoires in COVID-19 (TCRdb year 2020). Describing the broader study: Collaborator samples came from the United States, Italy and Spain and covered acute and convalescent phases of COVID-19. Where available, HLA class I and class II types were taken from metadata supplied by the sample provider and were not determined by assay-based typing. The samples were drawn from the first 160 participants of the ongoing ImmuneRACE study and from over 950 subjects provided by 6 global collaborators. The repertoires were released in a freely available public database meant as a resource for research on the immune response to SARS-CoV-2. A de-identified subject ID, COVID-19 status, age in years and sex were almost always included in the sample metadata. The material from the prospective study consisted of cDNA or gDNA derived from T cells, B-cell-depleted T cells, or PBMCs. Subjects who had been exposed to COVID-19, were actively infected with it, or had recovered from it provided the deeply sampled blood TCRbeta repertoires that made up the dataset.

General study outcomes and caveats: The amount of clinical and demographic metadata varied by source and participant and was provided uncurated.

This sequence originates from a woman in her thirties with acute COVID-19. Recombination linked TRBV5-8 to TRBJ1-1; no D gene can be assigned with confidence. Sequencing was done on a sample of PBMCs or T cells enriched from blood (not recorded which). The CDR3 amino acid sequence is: CASSRRQLTEAFF. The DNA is TGTGCCAGCAGCCGGAGGCAGCTCACTGAAGCTTTCTTT.